This TCR beta chain was identified during a study of monozygotic twins with inflammatory bowel disease. Eight distinct reactions (per sample) were used to make the cDNA. Following a re-call of the 5' RACE reads, TCRdb has one entry per CDR3 protein and lacks DNA. Listed are approximately 110,000 distinct CDR3 sequences; under 15% falls within the top ten. The CDR3 is 14 residues long. Germline V gives CDR1 SGHRS, CDR2 YFSETQ. General study findings and limits: Results did not support any single strong IBD-associated signal or clonotype. For IBD patients, clonotypes shared with others were fewer than for healthy twins, especially with disease activity.

Concerning this clonotype itself: Its antigen remains unknown.

The sequence came from a human donor with ulcerative colitis or Crohn's disease, or a healthy co-twin of an affected twin (not recorded which). The sequenced sample consisted of blood. The gene calls are TRBV5-1 and TRBJ2-1; TCRdb returns TRBD1, unconfirmable since there is no DNA. This CDR3 is CASALGQSYNEQFF.